The sequence of this TCR beta chain was determined in a study of blood T cell repertoires in COVID-19. Study-level background: Samples of COVID-19 (acute and convalescent) were obtained from the United States, Italy and Spain. PBMCs, B-cell-depleted T cells, or T cells were the source of the cDNA or gDNA that made up the material.

This CDR3 has 16 amino acids. The germline CDR1 and CDR2 sequences are SGHVS and FQNEAQ. Germline trimming cut 5 bases from V and 5 bases from J; bases unmatched to any gene: 10. Original processing notes: Estimation of nucleated cell counts relied on the amplification of reference gene primers. Repertoires were generated with immunoSEQ multiplex PCR, while TCRdb's copy carries only in-frame clones and drops some. V, J and clone size reflect that table, while D and trimming were determined from the DNA. The table has some 150,000 clones, just under 90% seen once. The sequence came from a man younger than 35 with active or convalescent COVID-19. Sequencing was performed on peripheral blood. The V call is TRBV7-8, the J call TRBJ1-5, with 9 bases aligning to TRBD1. CDR3 DNA sequence: TGTGCCAGCAGCATACAGGGGGCTTTGGGGGATCAGCCCCAGCATTTT. It encodes CASSIQGALGDQPQHF.